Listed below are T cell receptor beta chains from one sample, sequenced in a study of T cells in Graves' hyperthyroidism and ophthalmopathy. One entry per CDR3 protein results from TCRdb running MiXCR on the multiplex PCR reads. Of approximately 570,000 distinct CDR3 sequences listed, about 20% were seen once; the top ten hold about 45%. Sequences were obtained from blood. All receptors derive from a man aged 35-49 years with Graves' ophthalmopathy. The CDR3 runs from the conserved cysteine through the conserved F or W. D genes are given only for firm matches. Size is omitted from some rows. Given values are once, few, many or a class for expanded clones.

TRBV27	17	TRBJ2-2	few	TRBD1	CASSLEYRDSDTGELFF	TGTGCCAGCAGTCTCGAATACCGGGACAGTGACACCGGGGAGCTGTTTTTT
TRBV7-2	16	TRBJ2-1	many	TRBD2	CASSYYSGRKFNEQFF	TGTGCCAGCAGCTACTATAGCGGGAGAAAATTTAATGAGCAGTTCTTC
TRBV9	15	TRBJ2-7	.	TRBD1	CASSEKQGADYEQYF	TGTGCCAGCAGCGAGAAACAGGGGGCGGACTACGAGCAGTACTTC
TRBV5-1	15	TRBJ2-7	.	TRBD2	CTSSLVSSGSYEQYF	TGCACCAGCAGCTTGGTATCTAGCGGATCCTACGAGCAGTACTTC
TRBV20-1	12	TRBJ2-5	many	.	CSARLHQETQYF	TGCAGTGCTAGGCTGCACCAAGAGACCCAGTACTTC
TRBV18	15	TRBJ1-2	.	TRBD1	CASSADRVRNYGYTF	TGTGCCAGCTCCGCCGACAGGGTCAGAAACTATGGCTACACCTTC
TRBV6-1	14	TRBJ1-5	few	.	CASSSPYGNQPQHF	TGTGCCAGCAGCTCGCCCTATGGCAATCAGCCCCAGCATTTT
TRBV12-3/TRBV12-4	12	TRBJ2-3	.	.	CASSLQGQSQYF	TGTGCCAGCAGTCTACAAGGGCAGTCGCAGTATTTT
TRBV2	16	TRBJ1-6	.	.	CASKGLRQLNNSPLHF	TGTGCCAGCAAAGGGCTTCGGCAGCTAAATAATTCACCCCTCCACTTT
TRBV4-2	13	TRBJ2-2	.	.	CASSLNPTGELFF	TGTGCCAGCAGCCTCAATCCGACCGGGGAGCTGTTTTTT
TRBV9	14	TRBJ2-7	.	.	CASSPGRVSDEQYF	TGTGCCAGCAGCCCCGGCAGGGTGAGCGACGAGCAGTACTTC
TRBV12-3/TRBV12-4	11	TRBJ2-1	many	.	CASSHGDEQFF	TGTGCCAGCAGCCATGGGGATGAGCAGTTCTTC
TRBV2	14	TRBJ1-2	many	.	CASSEFPQGEGYTF	TGTGCCAGCAGTGAGTTCCCACAGGGAGAAGGCTACACCTTC
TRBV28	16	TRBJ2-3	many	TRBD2	CASSLASGSSTDTQYF	TGTGCCAGCAGCTTAGCTAGCGGATCAAGCACAGATACGCAGTATTTT
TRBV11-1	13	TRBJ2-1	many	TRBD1	CASSRDRGLEQFF	TGTGCCAGCAGTCGGGACAGGGGCCTTGAGCAGTTCTTC
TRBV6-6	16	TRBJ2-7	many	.	CASSYFPQGRYGEQYF	TGTGCCAGCAGTTACTTTCCACAGGGCCGATACGGTGAGCAGTACTTC